The rows below give T cell receptor beta chains drawn from one sample of a study of blood T cell repertoires in COVID-19. Repertoires were generated with immunoSEQ multiplex PCR, while TCRdb's copy carries only in-frame clones and drops some. The sample lists hundreds of thousands of clones; 70% to 90% were seen once. The specimen sequenced was peripheral blood. Receptors originate from a man in his 60s with acute or convalescent COVID-19. CDR3s include the opening cysteine and the closing phenylalanine or tryptophan. A D gene is named only where the DNA matches it firmly. The size field is filled for only some rows; it gives once, few, many or a size class.

v_call	d_call	clone_size	j_call	cdr3_aa	cdr3_nt
TRBV30	TRBD2	NA	TRBJ2-7	CAWSVSGGSLEQYF	TGTGCCTGGAGTGTAAGCGGGGGCTCCCTCGAGCAGTACTTC
TRBV27	NA	NA	TRBJ2-7	CASSFRGTYEQYF	TGTGCCAGCAGTTTCCGGGGAACCTACGAGCAGTACTTC
TRBV11-2	TRBD2	NA	TRBJ2-5	CASRKLAGSTQYF	TGTGCCAGCAGAAAACTAGCGGGTTCGACCCAGTACTTC
TRBV14	NA	NA	TRBJ2-6	CASSQARHSGANVLTF	TGTGCCAGCAGCCAAGCGCGACACTCTGGGGCCAACGTCCTGACTTTC
TRBV6-1	NA	NA	TRBJ2-1	CASSEGPFLNNEQFF	TGTGCCAGCAGTGAGGGCCCCTTCCTAAACAATGAGCAGTTCTTC
TRBV24-1	TRBD1	many	TRBJ2-2	CATSDPGQTTGELFF	TGTGCCACCAGTGATCCGGGACAGACCACCGGGGAGCTGTTTTTT
TRBV6-1	NA	NA	TRBJ1-2	CASSEASGPNRGYTF	TGTGCCAGCAGTGAAGCGTCTGGGCCGAATAGGGGCTACACCTTC
TRBV21-1	NA	NA	TRBJ2-7	CASSKVRGQGALEQYF	TGTGCCAGCAGCAAAGTGCGGGGACAGGGGGCCCTCGAGCAGTACTTC
TRBV6-5	NA	NA	TRBJ1-2	CASSPSGLAGYGYTF	TGTGCCAGCAGCCCGTCGGGATTGGCGGGCTATGGCTACACCTTC
TRBV28	TRBD1	NA	TRBJ2-7	CASSSRTGKDEQYF	TGTGCCAGCAGTTCCCGGACAGGGAAGGACGAGCAGTACTTC
TRBV18	TRBD1	NA	TRBJ2-2	CASSPLRQGAVRTGELFF	TGTGCCAGCTCACCACTACGGCAGGGGGCGGTAAGGACCGGGGAGCTGTTTTTT
TRBV9	NA	NA	TRBJ1-3	CASSAQVGSGNTIYF	TGTGCCAGCAGCGCCCAGGTGGGCTCAGGAAACACCATATATTTT
TRBV23-1	TRBD2	few	TRBJ2-5	CASSQSSGARGETQYF	TGCGCCAGCAGTCAATCGAGCGGGGCGCGAGGAGAGACCCAGTACTTC
TRBV5-4	TRBD1	NA	TRBJ1-6	CASSPKQTGVYNSPLHF	TGTGCCAGCAGCCCAAAACAGACAGGGGTCTATAATTCACCCCTCCACTTT
TRBV9	TRBD1	NA	TRBJ1-4	CASTQGAGDEKLFF	TGTGCCAGCACACAGGGGGCGGGTGATGAAAAACTGTTTTTT
TRBV28	NA	NA	TRBJ2-1	CASSSQVIRYNEQFF	TGTGCCAGCAGCTCCCAAGTGATTCGGTACAATGAGCAGTTCTTC
TRBV5-1	NA	NA	TRBJ1-5	CASSLGENQPQHF	TGCGCCAGCAGCTTGGGGGAGAATCAGCCCCAGCATTTT
TRBV12-3/TRBV12-4	NA	few	TRBJ1-5	CASSYIYQPQHF	TGTGCCAGCAGTTATATCTATCAGCCCCAGCATTTT
TRBV9	TRBD1	NA	TRBJ1-2	CASSPSMDRDYGYTF	TGTGCCAGCAGCCCGTCAATGGACAGGGACTATGGCTACACCTTC
TRBV5-6	TRBD2	NA	TRBJ2-1	CASSLVVLAGATHNEQFF	TGTGCCAGCAGCTTGGTCGTCCTAGCGGGGGCTACCCACAATGAGCAGTTCTTC
TRBV18	TRBD1	NA	TRBJ1-1	CASSPTGGGTEAFF	TGTGCCAGCTCACCGACAGGGGGCGGCACTGAAGCTTTCTTT
TRBV5-5	TRBD1	NA	TRBJ2-5	CASSGWDRRTQYF	TGTGCCAGCAGCGGATGGGACAGGCGGACCCAGTACTTC
TRBV18	TRBD2	NA	TRBJ2-5	CASSPALFRGGQETQYF	TGTGCCAGCTCACCAGCTCTTTTTCGGGGGGGCCAAGAGACCCAGTACTTC
TRBV7-9	NA	NA	TRBJ2-1	CASSPIGHEQFF	TGTGCCAGCAGCCCTATCGGACACGAGCAGTTCTTC
TRBV3-1/TRBV3-2	NA	few	TRBJ1-2	CASSQFERLGYTF	TGTGCCAGCAGCCAATTCGAGCGGCTGGGCTACACCTTC
TRBV19	NA	NA	TRBJ2-3	CASLGTSSTDTQYF	TGTGCCAGTCTCGGGACATCTAGCACAGATACGCAGTATTTT
TRBV11-2	NA	NA	TRBJ2-1	CASSPRFGQGGRNEQFF	TGTGCCAGCAGCCCCCGTTTTGGGCAGGGAGGTCGCAATGAGCAGTTCTTC
TRBV29-1	NA	NA	TRBJ1-2	CSVEGQGLGYTF	TGCAGCGTTGAAGGGCAGGGGCTCGGCTACACCTTC
TRBV5-1	TRBD1	NA	TRBJ1-2	CASSLAQQGKYGYTF	TGCGCCAGCAGCTTGGCCCAACAGGGGAAGTATGGCTACACCTTC
TRBV9	NA	NA	TRBJ2-3	CASSTGVDTQYF	TGTGCCAGCAGCACCGGGGTTGATACGCAGTATTTT
TRBV29-1	TRBD1	NA	TRBJ2-7	CSVLQGVAYEQYF	TGCAGCGTGCTACAGGGGGTAGCCTACGAGCAGTACTTC
TRBV4-2	TRBD1	NA	TRBJ1-2	CASSQVGTEGHGYTF	TGTGCCAGCAGCCAAGTCGGGACAGAGGGGCATGGCTACACCTTC
TRBV5-6	TRBD1	NA	TRBJ2-3	CASSPGTGNADTQYF	TGTGCCAGCAGCCCCGGGACAGGGAACGCAGATACGCAGTATTTT
TRBV19	NA	NA	TRBJ2-1	CASGVRSGGEQFF	TGTGCCAGTGGAGTTAGGTCCGGCGGTGAGCAGTTCTTC
TRBV7-8	TRBD1	NA	TRBJ1-3	CASSPGTVIGGNTIYF	TGTGCCAGCAGCCCCGGGACAGTAATAGGAGGAAACACCATATATTTT
TRBV25-1	TRBD2	NA	TRBJ2-3	CASSDSGGGFDTQYF	TGTGCCAGCAGTGATTCCGGGGGGGGCTTCGATACGCAGTATTTT
TRBV3-1/TRBV3-2	NA	NA	TRBJ2-5	CASSQDHGTRGPKETQYF	TGTGCCAGCAGCCAAGATCATGGAACGCGGGGTCCAAAAGAGACCCAGTACTTC
TRBV19	TRBD2	NA	TRBJ2-2	CASSIGSGTRLNTGELFF	TGTGCCAGTAGTATAGGCTCTGGGACTAGGTTGAACACCGGGGAGCTGTTTTTT
TRBV6-2/TRBV6-3	TRBD1	NA	TRBJ2-1	CASSTRDRAPLTYNEQFF	TGTGCCAGCAGCACCCGGGACAGGGCCCCTTTAACCTACAATGAGCAGTTCTTC
TRBV7-7	TRBD1	NA	TRBJ2-7	CASSSGQGSYEQYF	TGTGCCAGCAGCTCCGGACAGGGGTCCTACGAGCAGTACTTC
TRBV5-1	NA	NA	TRBJ2-3	CASSTFLLGDTQYF	TGCGCCAGCAGCACTTTTCTCCTAGGTGATACGCAGTATTTT
TRBV24-1	NA	NA	TRBJ2-5	CATSRGAQETQYF	TGTGCCACCAGTCGGGGGGCCCAAGAGACCCAGTACTTC
TRBV18	NA	NA	TRBJ1-1	CASSLQGAEAFF	TGTGCCAGCTCACTTCAGGGTGCTGAAGCTTTCTTT
TRBV6-2/TRBV6-3	TRBD1	NA	TRBJ2-7	CASSYRIDRARDEQYF	TGTGCCAGCAGTTACCGGATAGACAGGGCGCGCGACGAGCAGTACTTC
TRBV19	TRBD1	NA	TRBJ1-1	CASSISRTGGGTEAFF	TGTGCCAGTAGTATCTCACGGACAGGGGGAGGCACTGAAGCTTTCTTT
TRBV29-1	TRBD2	NA	TRBJ2-3	CSVAGGTTDTQYF	TGCAGCGTTGCCGGGGGGACCACAGATACGCAGTATTTT
TRBV4-2	TRBD1	once	TRBJ1-6	CASSPGQYNSPLHF	TGTGCCAGCAGCCCGGGACAGTATAATTCACCCCTCCACTTT
TRBV7-2	TRBD1	NA	TRBJ1-1	CASSPPRGRVGTEAFF	TGTGCCAGCAGCCCGCCCAGGGGGCGAGTCGGAACTGAAGCTTTCTTT
TRBV2	TRBD2	once	TRBJ2-1	CASSEERLAGHGQFF	TGTGCCAGCAGTGAAGAAAGACTAGCGGGGCACGGGCAGTTCTTC
TRBV19	NA	NA	TRBJ2-7	CASTETGRKTEQYF	TGTGCCAGTACCGAGACAGGGAGGAAGACCGAGCAGTACTTC